The clone carrying this T cell receptor (beta chain) was found a few times. The antigen is unknown. V lost 4 bases and J lost 10; bases outside the gene matches: 8. Germline V gene sequence: CDR1 MNHEY, CDR2 SMNVEV (reference sequence). The CDR3 is 14 amino acids. The sample originates from a study of T cells after yellow fever vaccination. Study-wide context: SMART-Seq v4 Ultra Low Input handled preparation of low-cell-number fractions.

Points from the study as a whole: Once the booster was given, most primary-vaccination clones reappeared, at around 96% for CD4 and more than 85% for CD8.

Each CDR3 protein gets one entry after TCRdb re-called the 5' RACE reads with MiXCR. The sample lists more than 450,000 distinct CDR3 sequences; roughly 22% were seen once. The V call is TRBV27, the J call TRBJ2-1; TRBD1 agrees at 9 bases. The sample here was PBMCs, taken roughly 23 days after the first yellow fever vaccination. This TCR was sampled from a young man who received the YFV17D yellow fever vaccine. The CDR3 DNA sequence: TGTGCCAGCAGTTCTGGGACAGGGAGGTGGGAGCAGTTCTTC. Protein product: CASSSGTGRWEQFF.